Described below is a single TCR beta chain sequence and its context. Per germline, CDR1 KGHSH and CDR2 LQKENI. CDR3 length: 14 amino acids. This sample stems from a study of T cell changes during pregnancy in multiple sclerosis. TCRdb's table, derived via immunoSEQ multiplex PCR, lists solely in-frame clones and lacks some. This table holds 84,000 or so clones, about 95% found once. The chain uses TRBV18 and TRBJ2-5; 8 bases agree with TRBD2. TRBJ2-7 matches the DNA end more closely, so the J call is doubtful. This receptor was taken from a female donor with multiple sclerosis, enrolled in a pregnancy study. This specimen consisted of peripheral blood, obtained in the third trimester of pregnancy. The CDR3, as DNA: TGTGCCAGCTCACCGGGACTAGTAGGAAGCGAGCAGTACTTC. As protein: CASSPGLVGSEQYF.